This TCR beta chain was documented in a study of cytomegalovirus exposure and HLA in healthy donors. For the study at large: The use of the same platform for the approximately 110 validation repertoires and the 600 to 800 first-cohort repertoires was reported by a later analysis. Study observations and caveats: The study labeled about 160 TCR beta chains cytomegalovirus-associated. Most TCRs appeared rarely, but some public TCRs recurred in many donors.

The data were produced by immunoSEQ multiplex PCR, yet TCRdb's version contains in-frame clones alone and is incomplete. The sample contains tens of thousands of clones, approximately 84% of which appear only once. Separate from the 666-subject first cohort was the roughly 130-subject validation cohort, to which the donors belonged. To note about this clone: Its antigen is not identified.

Source material: PBMCs. The clonotype originates from a young woman in good health and CMV-seropositive.

This CDR3 reads CASTLDRGGEQYF. The DNA of the CDR3 is TGTGCCAGCACCTTGGACAGGGGAGGCGAGCAGTACTTC. The chain couples TRBV28 to TRBJ2-7; 9 nucleotides line up with TRBD1. V dropped 7 bases and J dropped 6; count of bases not matched to a gene: 7. There are 13 residues in the CDR3. CDR1 MDHEN and CDR2 SYDVKM come from the germline V gene.